Presented here are 19 T cell receptor beta chains from one specimen sequenced in a study of somatic mutations in cytotoxic T cells in rheumatoid arthritis. Sequencing was performed with immunoSEQ multiplex PCR; in TCRdb, only in-frame clones are kept and a portion is missing. In the table there are 14,000 or so clones, around four fifths of which are singletons. The specimen sequenced was CD8+ T cells sorted from blood. These receptor sequences come from an adult with rheumatoid arthritis.

This chain joins TRBV5-1 and TRBJ1-1; 9 bases line up with TRBD1. After removal of 0 bases from V and 1 base from J, the junction contained 7 bases not matched to a gene. Per the germline V gene, CDR1 is SGHRS and CDR2 is YFSETQ. The length of the CDR3 is 17 residues. In DNA, the CDR3 is TGCGCCAGCAGCTTGGCCGGGACAGGGAGGGCGAACACTGAAGCTTTCTTT. It encodes CASSLAGTGRANTEAFF.

This chain connects TRBV6-4 to TRBJ2-1, with 8 positions matching TRBD2. Per the germline V gene, CDR1 is MRHNA and CDR2 is SNTAGT. V gave up 0 bases and J gave up 2 bases; unmatched junction bases: 6. CDR3 length: 17 residues. The CDR3: CASSDSFLAGPYNEQFF. CDR3 DNA: TGTGCCAGCAGTGACTCCTTTCTAGCGGGCCCCTACAATGAGCAGTTCTTC.

This chain links TRBV2 with TRBJ1-5; 7 positions match TRBD1. Unmatched junction bases numbered 3, after V lost 8 bases and J lost 5 bases. The CDR3 extends over 12 amino acids. Germline V lookup: CDR1 SNHLY, CDR2 FYNNEI. The CDR3 here is CASDRDDQPQHF. The CDR3 DNA is TGTGCCAGCGACAGGGACGATCAGCCCCAGCATTTT.

The chain carries TRBV4-2 and TRBJ1-1; D is unresolved. The CDR3 has 16 residues. Germline CDR1 LGHNA, CDR2 YNFKEQ. Trimming shortened V by 0 bases and J by 0 bases, and 11 bases separated the two germline ends. The CDR3: CASSQEPGPMNTEAFF. The DNA of the CDR3 is TGTGCCAGCAGCCAAGAACCTGGGCCCATGAACACTGAAGCTTTCTTT.

This clone has just a few counts. The chain joins TRBV14 to TRBJ2-7; 7 nucleotides align to TRBD2. This CDR3 comprises 13 residues. Germline V CDR1 and CDR2: SGHDN, FVKESK. The V gene end was trimmed by 5 bases and the J gene end by 6 bases; junction bases not matched to a gene: 7. The CDR3 spells CASSALTSAEQYV. The CDR3, as DNA: TGTGCCAGCAGCGCCCTAACTAGCGCCGAGCAGTACGTC.

This sequence joins TRBV11-2 and TRBJ1-5; weak D call: TRBD1 (6 bases). Trimming shortened V by 5 bases and J by 0 bases, and 14 bases separated the two germline ends. CDR3 length: 16 residues. CDR1 is SGHAT, CDR2 FQNNGV, per germline. For the CDR3, the DNA is TGTGCCAGCAGCCAGGGGCCAGCATATAGCAATCAGCCCCAGCATTTT. Translation gives CASSQGPAYSNQPQHF.

The chain has TRBV7-6 and TRBJ1-2, with TRBD1 matching 10 bases. Germline-derived CDR1 and CDR2 are SGHVS and FNYEAQ. V shed 5 bases, J shed 8 bases, and the junction held 5 bases outside the gene matches. The CDR3 runs 13 residues. CDR3 sequence reads: CASSRGQGGGYTF. The CDR3 coding sequence is TGTGCCAGCAGCCGCGGACAGGGGGGAGGCTACACCTTC.

This chain uses TRBV27 with TRBJ2-3; 11 bases fit TRBD2. V shed 8 bases and J 4 bases; nucleotides not matched to a gene: 8. This CDR3 is 15 amino acids long. Germline V CDR1 and CDR2: MNHEY, SMNVEV (reference sequence). The CDR3 spells CASAVSGGAADTQYF. Written as DNA, the CDR3 is TGTGCCAGCGCCGTTAGCGGGGGGGCCGCAGATACGCAGTATTTT.

The chain recombines TRBV2 with TRBJ1-1; D remains ambiguous. The length of the CDR3 is 14 residues. CDR1 is SNHLY, CDR2 FYNNEI, per germline. V was shortened by 6 bases and J by 4 bases, with 15 bases between the two germline ends. CDR3 in DNA: TGTGCCAGCAGCGGGGATGGTAGAAGCACTGAAGCTTTCTTT. Translating it yields CASSGDGRSTEAFF.

By sample share, this clone is large. V usage is TRBV6-5 and J usage is TRBJ2-2, with D perhaps being TRBD1 or TRBD2 (6 bases each). V lost 0 bases, J lost 7 bases, and 9 bases lay in between. Germline CDR1 and CDR2: MNHEY and SVGAGI. This CDR3 region has 14 residues. The CDR3 DNA reads as TGTGCCAGCAGTTACTCGGAGGGGGTCGGGGAGCTGTTTTTT. It specifies CASSYSEGVGELFF.

V is TRBV5-1 and J is TRBJ1-2; tentatively, D is TRBD1 (6 bases). Germline V gives CDR1 SGHRS, CDR2 YFSETQ. Trimming removed 5 bases at V and 0 bases at J, with 20 bases between. The length of the CDR3 is 17 residues. CDR3 sequence (DNA): TGCGCCAGCAGGCCGAGGACAGTCTTTCATCCTAACTATGGCTACACCTTC. Its protein is CASRPRTVFHPNYGYTF.

The chain couples TRBV6-5 to TRBJ2-1; the D is unclear. V was pared by 0 bases and J by 1 base, with 7 bases between. The germline V gene has CDR1 MNHEY and CDR2 SVGAGI. This CDR3 has 15 amino acids. DNA of the CDR3: TGTGCCAGCAGTTACTCGGAGAATTCCTACAATGAGCAGTTCTTC. It encodes CASSYSENSYNEQFF.

The chain has TRBV5-5 and TRBJ2-7, with 7 positions matching TRBD1. Germline loops: CDR1 SGHKS, CDR2 YYEKEE (reference sequence). CDR3 length equals 15 residues. The V segment lost 0 bases and the J segment 7 bases; nucleotides outside the gene matches: 10. The CDR3 loop reads CASSLAPQGNREQYV. The CDR3 coding sequence is TGTGCCAGCAGCTTGGCTCCACAGGGGAATCGGGAGCAGTACGTC.

This clone came up once. The DNA for the CDR3 is TGTGCCAGCAGCTCCTGGACAGGGGGTGAGCAGTACGTC. It encodes CASSSWTGGEQYV. V is TRBV14 and J is TRBJ2-7; 10 nucleotides agree with TRBD1. The germline gives CDR1 SGHDN, CDR2 FVKESK. The V segment lost 5 bases and the J segment 7 bases; nucleotides outside the gene matches: 5. The CDR3 has 13 residues.

The V and J genes are TRBV19 and TRBJ1-2; 7 bases agree with TRBD1. This CDR3 has 16 amino acids. Looked up from germline, CDR1 is LNHDA and CDR2 is SQIVND (reference sequence). V gave up 7 bases and J gave up 1 base; unmatched junction bases: 12. The CDR3 coding sequence is TGTGCCAGTATGGACAGGCTCGGTCCCGTTAACTATGGCTACACCTTC. It encodes CASMDRLGPVNYGYTF.

The chain joins TRBV5-5 to TRBJ2-7; tentatively, D is TRBD1 (6 bases). From germline, CDR1 is SGHKS and CDR2 YYEKEE (reference sequence). The CDR3 sequence is 14 residues long. Trimming cost V 4 bases and J 1 base, with 12 bases left between them. The CDR3 nucleotides are TGTGCCAGCAGCGGGACGACAGGATCCTACGAGCAGTACGTC. Residues: CASSGTTGSYEQYV.

The J gene is TRBJ2-1, the V gene TRBV7-3, with unresolved D. This CDR3 has 17 amino acids. Germline loops: CDR1 SGHTA, CDR2 FQGTGA. The V and J ends lost 4 bases and 6 bases respectively, with 22 bases between them. The CDR3 DNA reads TGTGCCAGCAGCTCACAGTCCGGGCCTTTCAACGGCAATGAGCAGTTCTTC. This sequence encodes CASSSQSGPFNGNEQFF.

This clone was observed once. This chain links TRBV4-1 with TRBJ2-1; weak D call: TRBD1 (7 bases). V shed 4 bases and J shed 4 bases, with 14 bases lying between them. CDR3 size: 15 residues. The V gene's germline CDR1 is MGHRA and CDR2 YSYEKL. In DNA form, the CDR3 reads TGCGCCAGCAGCCCCCAGGGGGGCTCTTACAATGAGCAGTTCTTC. Its protein is CASSPQGGSYNEQFF.

CDR3 DNA: TGCGCCAGCAGACCAACTAGCGGGAACACCGGGGAGCTGTTTTTT. It codes for CASRPTSGNTGELFF. This chain uses TRBV10-2 with TRBJ2-2, with 8 bases aligning to TRBD2. Germline CDR1 and CDR2: WSHSY and SAAADI. The CDR3 covers 15 residues. The ends lost 6 bases at V and 1 base at J; junction bases unmatched: 4.